Included here is one T cell receptor (beta chain) sequence, with context. This specimen comes from a study of blood T cell repertoires in COVID-19. Sequencing was performed with immunoSEQ multiplex PCR; in TCRdb, only in-frame clones are kept and a portion is missing. The table lists roughly 70,000 clones, less than 85% of them singletons. The germline V and J ends were trimmed by 1 base and 10 bases, with 14 bases remaining between them. CDR1 and CDR2 from the germline V gene are SGHAT and FQNNGV. The CDR3 is 14 amino acids. The rearrangement uses TRBV11-2 and TRBJ1-5; no reliable D call. The sequenced sample was peripheral blood. The sequence was collected from a man between 60 and 75 years old with acute or convalescent COVID-19. CDR3 amino acids: CASSLVNSRSPQHF. The CDR3 DNA sequence: TGTGCCAGCAGCTTAGTTAACAGCCGGTCCCCCCAGCATTTT.